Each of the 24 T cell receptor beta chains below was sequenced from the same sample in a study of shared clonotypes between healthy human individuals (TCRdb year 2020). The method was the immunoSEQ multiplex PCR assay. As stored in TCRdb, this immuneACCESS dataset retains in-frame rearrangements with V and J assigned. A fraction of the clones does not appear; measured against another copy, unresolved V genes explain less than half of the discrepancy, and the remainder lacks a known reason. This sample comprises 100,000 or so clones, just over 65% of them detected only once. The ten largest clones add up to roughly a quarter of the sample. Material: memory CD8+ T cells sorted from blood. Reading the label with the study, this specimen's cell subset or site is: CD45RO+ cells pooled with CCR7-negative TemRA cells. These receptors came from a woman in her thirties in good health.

The CDR3 DNA follows: TGTGCCAGCAGTTTATCGAGGGCAGGAGCCACCGGGGAGCTGTTTTTT. Protein sequence: CASSLSRAGATGELFF. This sequence joins TRBV27 and TRBJ2-2, with a possible D match to TRBD2 (5 bases). Germline CDR1 MNHEY, CDR2 SMNVEV (reference sequence). This CDR3 contains 16 residues. Trimming took off 0 bases at V and 4 bases at J, with 12 bases between the two ends.

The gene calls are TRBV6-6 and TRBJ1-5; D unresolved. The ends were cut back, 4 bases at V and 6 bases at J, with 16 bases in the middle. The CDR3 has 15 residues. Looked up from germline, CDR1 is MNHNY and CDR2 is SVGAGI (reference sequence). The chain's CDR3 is CASSSITRAGQPQHF. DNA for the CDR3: TGTGCCAGCAGTTCCATAACACGGGCCGGTCAGCCCCAGCATTTT.

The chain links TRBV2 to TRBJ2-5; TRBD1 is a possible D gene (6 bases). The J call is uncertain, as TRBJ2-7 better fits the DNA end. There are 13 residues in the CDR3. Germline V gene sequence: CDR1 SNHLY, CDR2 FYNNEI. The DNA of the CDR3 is TGTGCCAGCACAAGACAGGACTCCTACGAGCAGTACTTC. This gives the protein CASTRQDSYEQYF.

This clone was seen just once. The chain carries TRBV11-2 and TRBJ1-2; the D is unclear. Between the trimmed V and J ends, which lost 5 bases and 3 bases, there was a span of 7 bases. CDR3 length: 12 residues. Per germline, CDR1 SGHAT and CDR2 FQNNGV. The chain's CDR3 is CASSQADYGYTF. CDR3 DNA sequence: TGTGCCAGCAGCCAGGCAGACTATGGCTACACCTTC.

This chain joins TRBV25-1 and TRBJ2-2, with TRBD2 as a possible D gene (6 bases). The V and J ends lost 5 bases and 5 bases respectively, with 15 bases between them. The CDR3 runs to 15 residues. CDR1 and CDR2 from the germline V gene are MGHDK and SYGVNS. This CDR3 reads CASSNPGGGTGELFF. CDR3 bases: TGTGCCAGCAGTAATCCGGGTGGGGGGACCGGGGAGCTGTTTTTT.

The CDR3 spells CASSLPSRDRAGANVLTF. The CDR3 DNA reads TGTGCCAGCAGTTTACCATCCCGGGACAGGGCTGGGGCCAACGTCCTGACTTTC. The chain couples TRBV27 to TRBJ2-6; 9 bases agree with TRBD1. The ends lost 2 bases at V and 2 bases at J; junction bases unmatched: 7. Per germline, CDR1 MNHEY and CDR2 SMNVEV (reference sequence). This CDR3 comprises 18 residues.

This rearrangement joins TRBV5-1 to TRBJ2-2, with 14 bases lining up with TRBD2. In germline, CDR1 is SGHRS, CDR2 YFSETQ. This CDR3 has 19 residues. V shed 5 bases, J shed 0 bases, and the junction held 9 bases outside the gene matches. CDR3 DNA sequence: TGCGCCAGCAGGGCTGGACTAGCGGGAGGACAATCGAACACCGGGGAGCTGTTTTTT. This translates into CASRAGLAGGQSNTGELFF.

CDR3 nucleotide sequence: TGTGCCAGCAGTGACAGTCAGCCCCAGCATTTT. As protein: CASSDSQPQHF. The chain joins TRBV2 to TRBJ1-5; D is unresolved. This CDR3 comprises 11 residues. Per the germline V gene, CDR1 is SNHLY and CDR2 is FYNNEI. V dropped 3 bases and J dropped 6 bases, with 3 bases sitting between them.

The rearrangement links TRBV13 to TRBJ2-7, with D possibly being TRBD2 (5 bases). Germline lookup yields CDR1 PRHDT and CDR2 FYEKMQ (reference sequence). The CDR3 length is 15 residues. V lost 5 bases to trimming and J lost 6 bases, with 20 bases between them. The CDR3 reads CASSREGQQTSEQYF. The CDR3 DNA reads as TGTGCCAGCAGCCGAGAGGGCCAGCAGACCTCCGAGCAGTACTTC.

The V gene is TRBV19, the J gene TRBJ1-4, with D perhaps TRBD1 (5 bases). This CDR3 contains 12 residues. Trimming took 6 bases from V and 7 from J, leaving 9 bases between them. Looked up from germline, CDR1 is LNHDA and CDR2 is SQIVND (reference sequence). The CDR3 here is CASRQGREKLFF. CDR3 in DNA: TGTGCCAGTAGGCAGGGCCGTGAAAAACTGTTTTTT.

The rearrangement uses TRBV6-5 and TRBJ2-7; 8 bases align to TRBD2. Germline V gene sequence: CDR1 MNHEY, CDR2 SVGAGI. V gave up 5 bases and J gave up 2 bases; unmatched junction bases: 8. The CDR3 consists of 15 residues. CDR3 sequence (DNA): TGTGCCAGCAGTCACGGGCGGGAGGATCCCTACGAGCAGTACTTC. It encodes CASSHGREDPYEQYF.

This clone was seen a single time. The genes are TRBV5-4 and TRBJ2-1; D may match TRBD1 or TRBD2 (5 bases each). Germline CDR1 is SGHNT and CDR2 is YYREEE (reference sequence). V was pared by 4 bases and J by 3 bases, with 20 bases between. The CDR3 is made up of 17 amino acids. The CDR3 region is CASSPEGARAFYNEQFF. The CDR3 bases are TGTGCCAGCAGCCCGGAAGGGGCGAGGGCTTTCTACAATGAGCAGTTCTTC.

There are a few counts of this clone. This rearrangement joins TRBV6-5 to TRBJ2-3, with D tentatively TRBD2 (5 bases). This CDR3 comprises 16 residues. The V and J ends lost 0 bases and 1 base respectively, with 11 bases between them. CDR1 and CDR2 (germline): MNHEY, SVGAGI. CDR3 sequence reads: CASSYSLGDGTDTQYF. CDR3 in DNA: TGTGCCAGCAGTTACTCTCTGGGAGACGGCACAGATACGCAGTATTTT.

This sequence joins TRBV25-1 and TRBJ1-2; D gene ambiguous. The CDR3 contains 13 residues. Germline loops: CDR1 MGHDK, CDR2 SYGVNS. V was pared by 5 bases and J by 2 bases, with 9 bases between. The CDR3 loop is CASSSGLNYGYTF. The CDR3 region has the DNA TGTGCCAGCAGTTCTGGCCTCAACTATGGCTACACCTTC.

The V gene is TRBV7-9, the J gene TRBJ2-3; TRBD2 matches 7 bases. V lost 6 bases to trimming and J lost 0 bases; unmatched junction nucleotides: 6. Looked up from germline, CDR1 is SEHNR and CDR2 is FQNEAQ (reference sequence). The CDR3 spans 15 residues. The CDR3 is CASSPPGLSTDTQYF. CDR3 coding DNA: TGTGCCAGCAGTCCCCCGGGACTAAGCACAGATACGCAGTATTTT.

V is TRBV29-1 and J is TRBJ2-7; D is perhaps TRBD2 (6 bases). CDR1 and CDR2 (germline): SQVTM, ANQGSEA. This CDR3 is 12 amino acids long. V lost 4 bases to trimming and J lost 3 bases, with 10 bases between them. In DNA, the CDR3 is TGCAGCGTTGTCCCGGGAGACTACGAGCAGTACTTC. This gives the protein CSVVPGDYEQYF.

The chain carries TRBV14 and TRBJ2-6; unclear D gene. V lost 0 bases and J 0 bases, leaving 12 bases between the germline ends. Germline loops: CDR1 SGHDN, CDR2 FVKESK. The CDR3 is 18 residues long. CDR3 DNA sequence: TGTGCCAGCAGCCAAGAGCGATCGGGTACCTCTGGGGCCAACGTCCTGACTTTC. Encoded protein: CASSQERSGTSGANVLTF. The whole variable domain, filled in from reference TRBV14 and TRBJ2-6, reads EAGVTQFPSHSVIEKGQTVTLRCDPISGHDNLYWYRRVMGKEIKFLLHFVKESKQDESGMPNNRFLAERTGGTYSTLKVQPAELEDSGVYFCASSQERSGTSGANVLTFGAGSRLTVL.

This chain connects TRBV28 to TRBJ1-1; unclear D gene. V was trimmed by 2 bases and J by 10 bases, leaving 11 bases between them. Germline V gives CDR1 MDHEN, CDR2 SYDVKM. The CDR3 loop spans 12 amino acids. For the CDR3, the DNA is TGTGCCAGCAGTTTAGCCCCAAAGGGAGCTTTCTTT. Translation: CASSLAPKGAFF.

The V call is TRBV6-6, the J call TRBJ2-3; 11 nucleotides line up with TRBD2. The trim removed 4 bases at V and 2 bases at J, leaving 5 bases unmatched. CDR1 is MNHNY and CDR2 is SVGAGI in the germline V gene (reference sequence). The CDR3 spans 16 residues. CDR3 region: CASSLRLAGLTDTQYF. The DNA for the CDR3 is TGTGCCAGCAGTTTAAGACTAGCGGGACTCACAGATACGCAGTATTTT.

CDR3 bases: TGCGCCAGCAGCTTTACCCCGGGCGGGGCCTCTGGGGCCAACGTCCTGACTTTC. Translated: CASSFTPGGASGANVLTF. The chain joins TRBV5-1 to TRBJ2-6, with TRBD2 as a possible D gene (6 bases). Germline V gene data show CDR1 as SGHRS and CDR2 as YFSETQ. Trimming left V 2 bases short and J 0 bases short, with 15 bases between. The CDR3 totals 18 residues.

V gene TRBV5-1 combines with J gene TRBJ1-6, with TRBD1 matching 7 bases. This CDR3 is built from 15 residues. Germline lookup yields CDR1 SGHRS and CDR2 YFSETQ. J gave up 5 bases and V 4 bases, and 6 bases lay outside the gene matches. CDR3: CASSLGTADNSPLHF. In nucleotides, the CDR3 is TGCGCCAGCAGCCTTGGGACAGCAGATAATTCACCCCTCCACTTT.

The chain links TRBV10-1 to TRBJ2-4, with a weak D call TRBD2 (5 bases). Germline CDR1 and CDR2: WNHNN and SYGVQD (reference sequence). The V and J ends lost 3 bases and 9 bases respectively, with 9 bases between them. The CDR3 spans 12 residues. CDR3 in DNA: TGCGCCAGCAGTGATCGGGGTAGCATTCAGTACTTC. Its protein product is CASSDRGSIQYF.

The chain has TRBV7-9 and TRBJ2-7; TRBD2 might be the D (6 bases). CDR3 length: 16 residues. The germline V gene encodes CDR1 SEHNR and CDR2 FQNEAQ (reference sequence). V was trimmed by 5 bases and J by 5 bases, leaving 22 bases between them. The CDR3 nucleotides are TGTGCCAGCAGCCCTAGTCCCTCCGGGGGTGTCGACGAGCAGTACTTC. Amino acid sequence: CASSPSPSGGVDEQYF.

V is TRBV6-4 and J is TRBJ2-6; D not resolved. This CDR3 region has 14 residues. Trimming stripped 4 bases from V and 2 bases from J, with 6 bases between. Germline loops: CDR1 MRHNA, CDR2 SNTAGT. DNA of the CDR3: TGTGCCAGCAGTGGGGGTGCTGGGGCCAACGTCCTGACTTTC. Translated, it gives CASSGGAGANVLTF.